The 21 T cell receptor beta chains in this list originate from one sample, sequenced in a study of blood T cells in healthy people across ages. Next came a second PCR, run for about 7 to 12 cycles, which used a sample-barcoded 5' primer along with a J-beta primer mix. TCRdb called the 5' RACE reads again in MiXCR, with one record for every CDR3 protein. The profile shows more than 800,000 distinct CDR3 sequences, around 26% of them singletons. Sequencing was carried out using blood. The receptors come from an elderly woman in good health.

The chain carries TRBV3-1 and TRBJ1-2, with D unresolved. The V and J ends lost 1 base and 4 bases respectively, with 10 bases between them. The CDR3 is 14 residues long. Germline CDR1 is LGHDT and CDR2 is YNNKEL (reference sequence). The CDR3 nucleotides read TGTGCCAGCAGCCAAGGGCAGAGTCTCTATGGCTACACCTTC. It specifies CASSQGQSLYGYTF.

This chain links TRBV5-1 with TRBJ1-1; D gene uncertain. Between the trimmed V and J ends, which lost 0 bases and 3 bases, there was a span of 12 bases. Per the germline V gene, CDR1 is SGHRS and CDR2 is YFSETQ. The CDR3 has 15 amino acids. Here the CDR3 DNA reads TGCGCCAGCAGCTTGGGTGGGGAGATGGACACTGAAGCTTTCTTT. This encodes CASSLGGEMDTEAFF.

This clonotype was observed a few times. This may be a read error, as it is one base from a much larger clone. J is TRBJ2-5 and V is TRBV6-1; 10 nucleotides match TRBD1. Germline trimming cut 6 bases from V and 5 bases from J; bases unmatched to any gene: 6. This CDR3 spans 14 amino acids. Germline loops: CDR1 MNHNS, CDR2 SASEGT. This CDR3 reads CASRRQGAGETQYF. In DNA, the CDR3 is TGTGCCAGCAGGCGACAGGGGGCTGGTGAGACCCAGTACTTC.

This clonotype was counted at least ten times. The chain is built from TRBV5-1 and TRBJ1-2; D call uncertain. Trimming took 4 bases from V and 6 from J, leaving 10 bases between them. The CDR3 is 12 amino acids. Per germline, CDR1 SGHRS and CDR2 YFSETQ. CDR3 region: CASSLTLDGYTF. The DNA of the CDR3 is TGCGCCAGCAGCCTTACGCTAGATGGCTACACCTTC.

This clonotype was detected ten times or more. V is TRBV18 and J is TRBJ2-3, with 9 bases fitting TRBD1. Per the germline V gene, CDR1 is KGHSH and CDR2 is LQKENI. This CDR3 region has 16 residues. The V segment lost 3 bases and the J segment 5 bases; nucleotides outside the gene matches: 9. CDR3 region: CASSPMGQGAKDTQYF. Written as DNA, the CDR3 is TGTGCCAGCTCACCGATGGGACAGGGAGCCAAAGATACGCAGTATTTT.

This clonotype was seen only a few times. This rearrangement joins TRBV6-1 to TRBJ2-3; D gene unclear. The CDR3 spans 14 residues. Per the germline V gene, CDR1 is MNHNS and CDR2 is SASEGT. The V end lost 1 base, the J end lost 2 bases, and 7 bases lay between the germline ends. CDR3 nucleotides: TGTGCCAGCAGTGAAGGCAGGTTCACAGATACGCAGTATTTT. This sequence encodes CASSEGRFTDTQYF.

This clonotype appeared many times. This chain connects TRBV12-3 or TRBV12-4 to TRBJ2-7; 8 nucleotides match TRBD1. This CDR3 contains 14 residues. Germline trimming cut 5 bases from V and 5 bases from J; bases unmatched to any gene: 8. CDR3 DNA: TGTGCCAGCAGTCCCTCGGGACAGGCCCACGAGCAGTACTTC. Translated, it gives CASSPSGQAHEQYF.

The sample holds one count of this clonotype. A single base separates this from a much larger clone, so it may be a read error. CDR3 amino acids: CSAPRPREDNEQYF. CDR3 coding DNA: TGCAGTGCTCCGCGTCCGAGGGAGGACAATGAGCAGTACTTC. The genes are TRBV20-1 and TRBJ2-5; TRBD2 is a possible D gene (6 bases). The germline V gene encodes CDR1 DFQATT and CDR2 SNEGSKA (reference sequence). V gave up 5 bases and J gave up 11 bases, with 24 bases separating them. There are 14 residues in the CDR3.

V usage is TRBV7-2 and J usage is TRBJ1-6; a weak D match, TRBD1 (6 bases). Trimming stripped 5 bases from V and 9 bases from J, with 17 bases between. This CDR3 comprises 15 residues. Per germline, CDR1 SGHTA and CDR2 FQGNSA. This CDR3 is CASSLPGGQGSPLHF. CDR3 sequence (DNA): TGTGCCAGCAGCCTACCTGGGGGGCAGGGTTCACCCCTCCACTTT. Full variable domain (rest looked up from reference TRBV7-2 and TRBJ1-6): GAGVSQSPSNKVTEKGKDVELRCDPISGHTALYWYRQSLGQGLEFLIYFQGNSAPDKSGLPSDRFSAERTGGSVSTLTIQRTQQEDSAVYLCASSLPGGQGSPLHFGNGTRLTVT.

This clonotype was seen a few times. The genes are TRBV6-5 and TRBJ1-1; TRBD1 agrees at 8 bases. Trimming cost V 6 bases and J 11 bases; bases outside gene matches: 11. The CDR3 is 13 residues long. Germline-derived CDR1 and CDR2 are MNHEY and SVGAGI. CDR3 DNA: TGTGCCAGCAGAAACTTTGACAGGGGAAATGCTTTCTTT. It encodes CASRNFDRGNAFF.

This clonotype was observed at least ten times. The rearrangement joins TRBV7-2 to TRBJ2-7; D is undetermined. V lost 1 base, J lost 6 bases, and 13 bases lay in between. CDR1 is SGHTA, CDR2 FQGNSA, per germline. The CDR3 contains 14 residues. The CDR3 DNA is TGTGCCAGCAGCTTAGGGGTAGAAAGGCTCGAGCAGTACTTC. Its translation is CASSLGVERLEQYF.

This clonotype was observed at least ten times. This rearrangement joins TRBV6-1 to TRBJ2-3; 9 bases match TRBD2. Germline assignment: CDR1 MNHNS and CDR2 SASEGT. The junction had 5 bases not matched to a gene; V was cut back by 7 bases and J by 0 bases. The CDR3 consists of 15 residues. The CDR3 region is CASTRGGPSTDTQYF. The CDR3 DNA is TGTGCCAGCACGCGGGGGGGCCCCAGCACAGATACGCAGTATTTT.

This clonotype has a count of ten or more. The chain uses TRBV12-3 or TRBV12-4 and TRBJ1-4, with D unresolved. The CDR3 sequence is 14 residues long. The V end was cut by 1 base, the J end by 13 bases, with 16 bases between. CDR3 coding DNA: TGTGCCAGCAGTTTAGATACGGGTGGGGATGGACTGTTTTTT. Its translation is CASSLDTGGDGLFF.

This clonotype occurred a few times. CDR3: CSASPGHSNQPQHF. The CDR3 nucleotides are TGCAGTGCTAGTCCCGGCCATAGCAATCAGCCCCAGCATTTT. The chain couples TRBV20-1 to TRBJ1-5, with no clear D. The germline V gene has CDR1 DFQATT and CDR2 SNEGSKA (reference sequence). CDR3 length equals 14 residues. V lost 3 bases and J lost 0, with 9 bases in between.

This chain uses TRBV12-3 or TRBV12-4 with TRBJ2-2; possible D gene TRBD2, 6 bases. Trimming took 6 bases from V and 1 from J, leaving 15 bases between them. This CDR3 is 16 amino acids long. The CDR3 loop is CASSHPPGENTGELFF. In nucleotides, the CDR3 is TGTGCCAGCAGCCACCCACCGGGGGAGAACACCGGGGAGCTGTTTTTT.

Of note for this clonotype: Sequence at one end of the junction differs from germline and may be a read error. This CDR3 reads CASSAPGQGATETFF. The CDR3 region has the DNA TGTGCCAGCAGTGCTCCAGGACAGGGGGCCACTGAAACTTTCTTT. The J gene is TRBJ1-1, the V gene TRBV27; TRBD1 agrees at 11 bases. This CDR3 comprises 15 residues. Germline CDR1 reads MNHEY; CDR2 reads SMNVEV (reference sequence).

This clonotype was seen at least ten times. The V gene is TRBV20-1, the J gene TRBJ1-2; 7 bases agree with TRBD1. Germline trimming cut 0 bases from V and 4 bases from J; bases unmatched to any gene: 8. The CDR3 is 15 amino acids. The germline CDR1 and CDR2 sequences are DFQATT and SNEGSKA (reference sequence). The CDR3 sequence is CSARDVAGGSYGYTF. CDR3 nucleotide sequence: TGCAGTGCTAGAGATGTCGCAGGGGGATCCTATGGCTACACCTTC.

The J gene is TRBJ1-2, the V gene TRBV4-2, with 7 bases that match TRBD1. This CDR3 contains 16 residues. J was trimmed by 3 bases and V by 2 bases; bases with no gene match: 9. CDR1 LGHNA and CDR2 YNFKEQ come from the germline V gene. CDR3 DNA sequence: TGTGCCAGCAGCCAATCAAAAGACAGGGACTACTATGGCTACACCTTC. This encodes CASSQSKDRDYYGYTF.

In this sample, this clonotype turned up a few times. The CDR3 sequence is CSATGSGNQPQHF. CDR3 bases: TGCAGTGCGACAGGGTCGGGCAATCAGCCCCAGCATTTT. The chain is built from TRBV20-1 and TRBJ1-5; TRBD1 matches 7 bases. With V trimmed by 6 bases and J by 2 bases, 4 bases remained unmatched. The CDR3 has 13 residues. Germline lookup yields CDR1 DFQATT and CDR2 SNEGSKA (reference sequence).

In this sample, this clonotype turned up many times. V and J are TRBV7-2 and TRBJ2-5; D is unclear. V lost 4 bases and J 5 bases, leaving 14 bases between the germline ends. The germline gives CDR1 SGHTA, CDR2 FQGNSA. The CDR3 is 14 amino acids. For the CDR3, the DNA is TGTGCCAGCAGCTCCTTTGGGATCCGGGAGACCCAGTACTTC. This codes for CASSSFGIRETQYF.

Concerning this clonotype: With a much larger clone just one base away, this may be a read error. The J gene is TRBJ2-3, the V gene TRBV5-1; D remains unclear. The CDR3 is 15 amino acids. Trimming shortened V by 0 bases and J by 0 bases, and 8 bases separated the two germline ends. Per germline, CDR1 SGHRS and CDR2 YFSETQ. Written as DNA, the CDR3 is TGCGCCAGCAGCTTGGCGGCCTCTAGCACAGATACGCAGTATTTT. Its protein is CASSLAASSTDTQYF.